The 18 T cell receptor beta chains in this list originate from one sample, sequenced in a study of blood T cell repertoires in COVID-19. The repertoire was sequenced with immunoSEQ multiplex PCR; TCRdb's copy has only in-frame clones and lacks some. Here the sample spans tens of thousands of clones, over 70% being singletons. The sample was peripheral blood. The receptors originated from a middle-aged man with active COVID-19.

This rearrangement joins TRBV7-3 to TRBJ2-3; 8 nucleotides match TRBD1. There are 15 residues in the CDR3. J gave up 0 bases and V 5 bases, and 4 bases lay outside the gene matches. Per the germline V gene, CDR1 is SGHTA and CDR2 is FQGTGA. The CDR3 region is CASSRRTGSTDTQYF. The DNA for the CDR3 is TGTGCCAGCAGCCGCAGGACAGGGAGCACAGATACGCAGTATTTT.

This clone was counted between two and nine times. Within the sample, other DNA sequences also encode this same CDR3. The chain carries TRBV3-1 (or the pseudogene TRBV3-2) and TRBJ2-7, with no clear D. CDR1 and CDR2 from the germline V gene are LGHDT and YNNKEL (reference sequence). Trimming cost V 0 bases and J 0 bases, with 6 bases left between them. CDR3 length: 14 amino acids. This CDR3 is CASSQDGNSYEQYF. For the CDR3, the DNA is TGTGCCAGCAGCCAAGATGGCAACTCCTACGAGCAGTACTTC.

The chain links TRBV11-1 to TRBJ2-3; D is uncertain. This CDR3 contains 14 residues. CDR1 and CDR2 (germline): SGHAT, FQDESV (reference sequence). Trimming cost V 1 base and J 4 bases, with 9 bases left between them. CDR3 amino acids: CASSLGSVSDTQYF. The DNA of the CDR3 is TGTGCCAGCAGCTTAGGGTCGGTTTCAGATACGCAGTATTTT.

J is TRBJ2-5 and V is TRBV10-2; TRBD1 agrees at 8 bases. Germline values: CDR1 WSHSY, CDR2 SAAADI. V shed 7 bases, J shed 6 bases, and the junction held 7 bases outside the gene matches. This CDR3 has 13 amino acids. For the CDR3, the DNA is TGCGCCAGCACTTCGGACAGGGCCCAGACCCAGTACTTC. Residues: CASTSDRAQTQYF.

The V gene is TRBV9, the J gene TRBJ2-3; tentative D call: TRBD2 (6 bases). Trimming stripped 0 bases from V and 2 bases from J, with 10 bases between. This CDR3 is 15 amino acids long. Germline V CDR1 and CDR2: SGDLS, YYNGEE. The CDR3 sequence is CASSVAGDHTDTQYF. CDR3 nucleotides: TGTGCCAGCAGCGTAGCGGGGGATCACACAGATACGCAGTATTTT.

This chain connects TRBV7-9 to TRBJ1-4, with D unclear. There are 14 residues in the CDR3. CDR1 and CDR2 from the germline V gene are SEHNR and FQNEAQ (reference sequence). V dropped 5 bases and J dropped 0 bases, with 7 bases sitting between them. CDR3 sequence: CASSAGATNEKLFF. CDR3 nucleotides: TGTGCCAGCAGCGCCGGTGCAACTAATGAAAAACTGTTTTTT.

The V and J genes are TRBV11-1 and TRBJ2-7; 8 bases align to TRBD1. The CDR3 is 16 residues long. CDR1 SGHAT and CDR2 FQDESV come from the germline V gene (reference sequence). The V and J ends lost 4 bases and 5 bases, in that order; junction bases with no gene match: 13. The CDR3 DNA reads as TGTGCCAGCAGCTCCCTGAGGGGACAGGTGGGGAACGAGCAGTACTTC. As protein: CASSSLRGQVGNEQYF.

Comments on this clone: Compared with germline, one end of the junction differs, possibly owing to a read error. This chain's CDR3 is CATSRSGSSYEQYF. As DNA, the CDR3 is TGTGCCACCAGTCGCAGCGGGAGCTCCTACGAGCAGTACTTC. This chain uses TRBV6-2 or TRBV6-3 with TRBJ2-7; 8 bases match TRBD2. The CDR3 has 14 amino acids. In germline, CDR1 is MNHEY, CDR2 SVGEGT.

The CDR3 nucleotides read TGTGCCAGCAGCCGGTTCAGCGGTACCCAGTACTTC. Residues: CASSRFSGTQYF. This rearrangement joins TRBV3-1 (or the pseudogene TRBV3-2) to TRBJ2-5; D might be TRBD2 (5 bases). Trimming took 4 bases from V and 8 from J, leaving 11 bases between them. Germline V lookup: CDR1 LGHDT, CDR2 YNNKEL (reference sequence). The CDR3 consists of 12 residues.

The genes are TRBV7-2 and TRBJ2-3; 9 positions agree with TRBD1. V was pared by 4 bases and J by 6 bases, with 8 bases of the junction left unmatched. The germline V gene has CDR1 SGHTA and CDR2 FQGNSA. This CDR3 contains 15 residues. This CDR3 is CASSSTDRGVDTQYF. CDR3 sequence (DNA): TGTGCCAGCAGCTCCACTGACAGGGGGGTTGATACGCAGTATTTT. Complete variable domain (other parts from reference TRBV7-2 and TRBJ2-3): GAGVSQSPSNKVTEKGKDVELRCDPISGHTALYWYRQSLGQGLEFLIYFQGNSAPDKSGLPSDRFSAERTGGSVSTLTIQRTQQEDSAVYLCASSSTDRGVDTQYFGPGTRLTVL.

The chain couples TRBV6-5 to TRBJ2-7, with TRBD1 matching over 8 bases. CDR1 MNHEY and CDR2 SVGAGI come from the germline V gene. Trimming took 2 bases from V and 2 from J; bases not matched to a gene: 5. CDR3 size: 15 residues. CDR3 protein: CASSYGQGAPYEQYF. For the CDR3, the DNA is TGTGCCAGCAGTTACGGGCAGGGGGCTCCCTACGAGCAGTACTTC.

The chain employs TRBV9 and TRBJ2-1; D perhaps matches TRBD2 (5 bases). Trimming removed 0 bases from V and 7 bases from J, with 5 bases in between. This CDR3 has 12 residues. Germline V lookup: CDR1 SGDLS, CDR2 YYNGEE. CDR3 sequence (DNA): TGTGCCAGCAGCGTAGTAGCGAATGAGCAGTTCTTC. Protein: CASSVVANEQFF.

The rearrangement uses TRBV4-1 and TRBJ2-3; 14 bases match TRBD2. CDR3 length equals 18 residues. The germline CDR1 and CDR2 sequences are MGHRA and YSYEKL. Trimming cost V 1 base and J 6 bases; bases outside gene matches: 9. The CDR3 region has the DNA TGCGCCAGCAGCCAAGGGGGACTAGCGGGGGCCGGGGTGGATACGCAGTATTTT. Translated, it gives CASSQGGLAGAGVDTQYF.

The CDR3 sequence: CASSLGGTDTQYF. Written as DNA, the CDR3 is TGTGCCAGCAGTTTGGGGGGAACAGATACGCAGTATTTT. The chain has TRBV6-5 and TRBJ2-3, with TRBD2 as a possible D gene (6 bases). The germline CDR1 and CDR2 sequences are MNHEY and SVGAGI. V was cut by 4 bases and J by 3 bases, with 8 bases left in between. The CDR3 is 13 residues long.

The rearrangement joins TRBV18 to TRBJ2-2; 10 bases fit TRBD2. The CDR3 extends over 18 amino acids. The germline gives CDR1 KGHSH, CDR2 LQKENI. With 2 bases clipped from V and 0 bases from J, the junction kept 6 bases outside the gene matches. CDR3 sequence reads: CASSPLLAGPTNTGELFF. Here the CDR3 DNA reads TGTGCCAGCTCACCATTACTAGCGGGACCTACGAACACCGGGGAGCTGTTTTTT.

The V call is TRBV7-8, the J call TRBJ2-1; 8 bases are a match to TRBD1. J was trimmed by 6 bases and V by 5 bases; bases with no gene match: 18. Germline V gene lookup returns CDR1 SGHVS and CDR2 FQNEAQ. This CDR3 is 18 amino acids long. This chain's CDR3 is CASSPGQDTSWGINEQFF. In DNA form, the CDR3 reads TGTGCCAGCAGCCCGGGACAGGACACTAGCTGGGGGATCAATGAGCAGTTCTTC.

V and J are TRBV5-1 and TRBJ1-1, with D maybe TRBD1 (5 bases). The CDR3 totals 14 residues. Trimming pared 4 bases from V and 0 bases from J, leaving 10 bases between. Germline loops: CDR1 SGHRS, CDR2 YFSETQ. Here the CDR3 reads CASSPGGMNTEAFF. CDR3 sequence (DNA): TGCGCCAGCAGCCCCGGGGGGATGAACACTGAAGCTTTCTTT.

The V and J genes are TRBV6-5 and TRBJ2-2, with D possibly TRBD2 on 6 matching bases. The ends were cut back, 4 bases at V and 10 bases at J, with 13 bases in the middle. This CDR3 comprises 13 residues. Germline CDR1 and CDR2: MNHEY and SVGAGI. CDR3 sequence (DNA): TGTGCCAGCAGTTTCCGGGAGTCAGTGGAGCTGTTTTTT. The encoded protein is CASSFRESVELFF.